This is a list of T cell receptor beta chains from one sample in a study of OX40 agonist ivuxolimab in advanced cancers. The data were produced by immunoSEQ multiplex PCR, yet TCRdb's version contains in-frame clones alone and is incomplete. The table has tens of thousands of clones, 70% to 90% seen once. The sample consisted of CD4+ or CD8+ T cells sorted from blood, taken in a trial of the OX40 agonist ivuxolimab. The receptor set was obtained from an adult with an advanced solid tumor such as melanoma, head and neck, liver or kidney cancer. The CDR3 runs from the conserved cysteine through the conserved F or W. The D gene is left open where the match is weak. The size entry is marked missing in some rows and otherwise reads once, few, many or a size class.

J: TRBJ1-1
length: 14
D: .
V: TRBV6-5
size: .
CDR3: CASSYSRGGASAFF
DNA: TGTGCCAGCAGTTACTCGCGGGGGGGCGCGTCAGCTTTCTTT

J: TRBJ1-2
length: 14
D: TRBD1
V: TRBV6-5
size: once
CDR3: CASSARWDRGGYTF
DNA: TGTGCCAGCAGTGCTCGGTGGGACAGGGGCGGCTACACCTTC

J: TRBJ2-5
length: 11
D: .
V: TRBV5-1
size: .
CDR3: CASSLKETQYF
DNA: TGCGCCAGCAGCTTGAAGGAGACCCAGTACTTC

J: TRBJ2-5
length: 16
D: .
V: TRBV21-1
size: .
CDR3: CASSKALGLNQETQYF
DNA: TGTGCCAGCAGCAAAGCGCTTGGCCTAAACCAAGAGACCCAGTACTTC

J: TRBJ2-4
length: 15
D: .
V: TRBV7-8
size: .
CDR3: CASSTMTVAKNIQYF
DNA: TGTGCCAGCAGCACTATGACGGTAGCCAAAAACATTCAGTACTTC

J: TRBJ2-7
length: 16
D: TRBD2
V: TRBV5-8
size: once
CDR3: CASSFATSGSLVKQYF
DNA: TGTGCCAGCAGCTTTGCGACTAGCGGGAGTCTTGTCAAGCAGTACTTC

J: TRBJ1-1
length: 17
D: .
V: TRBV5-1
size: .
CDR3: CASSLVPGTLTDTEAFF
DNA: TGCGCCAGCAGCTTGGTTCCGGGGACCCTCACGGACACTGAAGCTTTCTTT

J: TRBJ2-2
length: 15
D: .
V: TRBV7-9
size: once
CDR3: CASSYGTTNTGELFF
DNA: TGTGCCAGCAGCTATGGGACGACGAACACCGGGGAGCTGTTTTTT

J: TRBJ1-1
length: 10
D: .
V: TRBV29-1
size: few
CDR3: CSGYHTEAFF
DNA: TGCAGCGGTTACCACACTGAAGCTTTCTTT

J: TRBJ2-2
length: 14
D: .
V: TRBV10-3
size: .
CDR3: CAISERSGTGELFF
DNA: TGTGCCATCAGTGAAAGGTCAGGCACCGGGGAGCTGTTTTTT

J: TRBJ2-3
length: 16
D: .
V: TRBV18
size: .
CDR3: CASSPPAGLSTDTQYF
DNA: TGTGCCAGCTCACCACCAGCGGGCCTTAGCACAGATACGCAGTATTTT

J: TRBJ2-2
length: 13
D: .
V: TRBV15
size: .
CDR3: CATSRGFLGELFF
DNA: TGTGCCACCAGCAGAGGGTTTTTAGGGGAGCTGTTTTTT

J: TRBJ2-7
length: 11
D: .
V: TRBV6-5
size: .
CDR3: CANSRQSEQYF
DNA: TGTGCCAACTCCAGGCAGTCCGAGCAGTACTTC

J: TRBJ1-5
length: 16
D: TRBD1
V: TRBV4-1
size: once
CDR3: CASSHRQGNSNQPQHF
DNA: TGCGCCAGCAGCCACCGACAGGGGAATAGCAATCAGCCCCAGCATTTT

J: TRBJ1-4
length: 15
D: .
V: TRBV7-9
size: few
CDR3: CASSLRTATNEKLFF
DNA: TGTGCCAGCAGCCTCCGGACGGCAACTAATGAAAAACTGTTTTTT

J: TRBJ2-5
length: 17
D: TRBD1
V: TRBV11-3
size: once
CDR3: CASSLGGGQGLQETQYF
DNA: TGTGCCAGCAGCCTTGGTGGGGGACAGGGCCTCCAAGAGACCCAGTACTTC

J: TRBJ2-5
length: 14
D: .
V: TRBV5-4
size: .
CDR3: CASSLGGVGETQYF
DNA: TGTGCCAGCAGCTTGGGAGGGGTTGGTGAGACCCAGTACTTC

J: TRBJ2-1
length: 11
D: .
V: TRBV5-4
size: .
CDR3: CADGGQGEQFF
DNA: TGTGCCGATGGGGGCCAGGGTGAGCAGTTCTTC

J: TRBJ1-5
length: 11
D: .
V: TRBV2
size: .
CDR3: CASSRRGPQHF
DNA: TGTGCCAGCAGTCGGAGGGGTCCCCAGCATTTT

J: TRBJ2-7
length: 15
D: TRBD1
V: TRBV7-9
size: .
CDR3: CASSKTGTGVHEQYF
DNA: TGTGCCAGCAGTAAAACCGGGACAGGGGTCCACGAGCAGTACTTC

J: TRBJ2-3
length: 13
D: .
V: TRBV10-3
size: .
CDR3: CAVSSGSGDTQYF
DNA: TGTGCCGTATCTTCGGGGTCAGGAGATACGCAGTATTTT

J: TRBJ2-2
length: 15
D: TRBD1
V: TRBV7-3
size: .
CDR3: CASSTGTGRPGELFF
DNA: TGTGCCAGCAGCACCGGGACAGGGCGGCCCGGGGAGCTGTTTTTT

J: TRBJ2-7
length: 15
D: TRBD1
V: TRBV6-1
size: .
CDR3: CASIIGTAISYEQYF
DNA: TGTGCCAGCATTATCGGGACAGCAATTTCCTACGAGCAGTACTTC

J: TRBJ2-5
length: 14
D: .
V: TRBV7-9
size: .
CDR3: CASSRQATQETQYF
DNA: TGTGCCAGCAGTCGACAGGCGACCCAAGAGACCCAGTACTTC

J: TRBJ1-2
length: 14
D: TRBD1
V: TRBV28
size: .
CDR3: CASSTGGVWSGYTF
DNA: TGTGCCAGCAGTACAGGGGGCGTTTGGAGTGGCTACACCTTC

J: TRBJ2-7
length: 14
D: .
V: TRBV6-6
size: .
CDR3: CASSPKSGSGKQYF
DNA: TGTGCCAGCAGTCCAAAGTCGGGGTCCGGAAAGCAGTACTTC

J: TRBJ1-5
length: 16
D: .
V: TRBV7-8
size: .
CDR3: CASSPGYSLSNQPQHF
DNA: TGTGCCAGCAGCCCTGGGTACAGCTTGAGCAATCAGCCCCAGCATTTT

J: TRBJ1-4
length: 14
D: TRBD1
V: TRBV28
size: .
CDR3: CASTPTGADEKLFF
DNA: TGTGCCAGCACCCCAACAGGGGCGGATGAAAAACTGTTTTTT

J: TRBJ2-7
length: 14
D: .
V: TRBV5-1
size: .
CDR3: CASSPLAGGYEQYF
DNA: TGCGCCAGCAGCCCTTTGGCCGGAGGCTACGAGCAGTACTTC

J: TRBJ2-3
length: 12
D: .
V: TRBV5-4
size: .
CDR3: CASSRPLDTQYF
DNA: TGTGCCAGCAGCCGCCCGTTAGATACGCAGTATTTT

J: TRBJ1-2
length: 13
D: .
V: TRBV19
size: .
CDR3: CASSTRGRYGYTF
DNA: TGTGCCAGTAGTACCCGGGGACGCTATGGCTACACCTTC

J: TRBJ2-1
length: 15
D: TRBD2
V: TRBV6-1
size: .
CDR3: CASRGPSGSSGEQFF
DNA: TGTGCCAGCAGAGGCCCTAGCGGGAGTTCCGGAGAGCAGTTCTTC

J: TRBJ2-4
length: 13
D: .
V: TRBV2
size: .
CDR3: CASSRTVLNIQYF
DNA: TGTGCCAGCAGTCGGACAGTTCTCAACATTCAGTACTTC

J: TRBJ1-1
length: 15
D: TRBD1
V: TRBV19
size: once
CDR3: CASSIRQGKNTEAFF
DNA: TGTGCCAGTAGTATCCGACAGGGGAAGAACACTGAAGCTTTCTTT

J: TRBJ2-1
length: 15
D: .
V: TRBV5-1
size: .
CDR3: CASSSAGFSYNEQFF
DNA: TGCGCCAGCAGCTCTGCGGGGTTCTCCTACAATGAGCAGTTCTTC

J: TRBJ1-1
length: 15
D: TRBD1
V: TRBV5-1
size: .
CDR3: CASSWRTGWNTEAFF
DNA: TGCGCCAGCAGCTGGCGGACAGGCTGGAACACTGAAGCTTTCTTT

J: TRBJ1-1
length: 12
D: TRBD1
V: TRBV6-5
size: .
CDR3: CASSNRGSEAFF
DNA: TGTGCCAGCAGTAACAGGGGGAGTGAAGCTTTCTTT

J: TRBJ2-3
length: 17
D: TRBD2
V: TRBV5-4
size: .
CDR3: CASSPGLAGGRGYTQYF
DNA: TGTGCCAGCAGTCCGGGACTAGCGGGAGGGAGGGGCTATACGCAGTATTTT

J: TRBJ2-3
length: 11
D: .
V: TRBV19
size: .
CDR3: CASSNSDTQYF
DNA: TGTGCCAGTAGTAACTCAGATACGCAGTATTTT

J: TRBJ1-1
length: 13
D: .
V: TRBV10-3
size: few
CDR3: CAISATLNTEAFF
DNA: TGTGCCATCAGTGCGACGTTGAACACTGAAGCTTTCTTT

J: TRBJ2-1
length: 14
D: .
V: TRBV27
size: .
CDR3: CASSLLIAVNEQFF
DNA: TGTGCCAGCAGTTTATTGATAGCGGTGAATGAGCAGTTCTTC

J: TRBJ1-5
length: 16
D: TRBD1
V: TRBV19
size: .
CDR3: CASSITGTGIGRPQHF
DNA: TGTGCCAGTAGTATAACAGGGACAGGCATCGGGCGGCCCCAGCATTTT

J: TRBJ1-2
length: 14
D: TRBD1
V: TRBV7-8
size: few
CDR3: CASSHRQGRNGYTF
DNA: TGTGCCAGCAGCCACCGACAGGGGAGAAATGGCTACACCTTC

J: TRBJ1-3
length: 17
D: TRBD1
V: TRBV5-5
size: .
CDR3: CASSLRQGVISGNTIYF
DNA: TGTGCCAGCAGCTTAAGACAGGGAGTGATATCTGGAAACACCATATATTTT

J: TRBJ2-7
length: 19
D: TRBD1
V: TRBV27
size: .
CDR3: CASRPGTGGGSGSPYEQYF
DNA: TGTGCCAGCAGGCCCGGGACAGGGGGCGGGAGCGGGAGTCCCTACGAGCAGTACTTC

J: TRBJ1-1
length: 14
D: .
V: TRBV19
size: once
CDR3: CASSKSQGNTEAFF
DNA: TGTGCCAGTAGTAAGTCGCAGGGGAACACTGAAGCTTTCTTT

J: TRBJ2-5
length: 11
D: .
V: TRBV28
size: .
CDR3: CASKKWETQYF
DNA: TGTGCCAGCAAAAAATGGGAGACCCAGTACTTC

J: TRBJ1-4
length: 14
D: .
V: TRBV6-1
size: .
CDR3: CASKRTVSNEKLFF
DNA: TGTGCCAGCAAAAGGACAGTGAGTAATGAAAAACTGTTTTTT

J: TRBJ1-2
length: 12
D: .
V: TRBV30
size: .
CDR3: CAWSPGGGGYTF
DNA: TGTGCCTGGAGTCCGGGGGGTGGTGGCTACACCTTC

J: TRBJ2-3
length: 16
D: .
V: TRBV5-1
size: few
CDR3: CASSFGRGAYTDTQYF
DNA: TGCGCCAGCAGCTTCGGACGGGGCGCGTACACAGATACGCAGTATTTT

J: TRBJ2-2
length: 14
D: TRBD1
V: TRBV6-5
size: .
CDR3: CASRQGASTGELFF
DNA: TGTGCCAGCAGACAGGGGGCGAGCACCGGGGAGCTGTTTTTT

J: TRBJ1-1
length: 14
D: TRBD1
V: TRBV5-6
size: .
CDR3: CASSFDRGNTEAFF
DNA: TGTGCCAGCAGCTTTGACAGGGGGAACACTGAAGCTTTCTTT

J: TRBJ2-7
length: 13
D: .
V: TRBV19
size: once
CDR3: CASSIGQGYEQYF
DNA: TGTGCCAGTAGTATCGGCCAGGGCTACGAGCAGTACTTC

J: TRBJ2-2
length: 14
D: TRBD2
V: TRBV6-5
size: .
CDR3: CASTGLAFTGELFF
DNA: TGTGCCAGCACGGGACTAGCGTTCACCGGGGAGCTGTTTTTT

J: TRBJ2-1
length: 18
D: TRBD2
V: TRBV15
size: .
CDR3: CATSGGTSNTPSYNEQFF
DNA: TGTGCCACCAGCGGAGGGACTAGCAATACCCCCTCCTACAATGAGCAGTTCTTC